Here is one T cell receptor beta chain with its context. This record comes from a study of technical replicates of blood from a handful of donors. Germline lookup yields CDR1 MDHEN and CDR2 SYDVKM. V lost 3 bases, J lost 8 bases, and 16 bases lay in between. CDR3 size: 15 residues. Only in-frame clones appear in the TCRdb table, and some are missing; sequencing was by immunoSEQ multiplex PCR. The sample contains about 79,000 clones, approximately 94% of which appear only once. This clonotype originated in a human donor in good health. The V call is TRBV28, the J call TRBJ1-4; weak D call: TRBD1 (6 bases). The source material was T cells isolated from PBMCs. The CDR3 sequence is CASSFPTGLEEKLFF. In nucleotides, the CDR3 is TGTGCCAGCAGTTTTCCCACAGGGTTAGAAGAAAAACTGTTTTTT.